Sequencing of this T cell receptor beta chain was carried out in a study of graft-versus-host responses after intestinal transplantation. Study details: Every transplant recipient was induced with anti-thymocyte globulin, then maintained on tacrolimus and steroids for approximately three years.

Study-wide points: Recipient-marrow GvH clones were detected, some having first appeared in ileum or blood. Some patients had graft-donor T cell macrochimerism, and their allografts showed high graft-versus-host to host-versus-graft clonal ratios.

Data came from immunoSEQ multiplex PCR; TCRdb stores just in-frame clones and leaves some out. The table has about 25,000 clones, around 94% seen once. CDR1 and CDR2 (germline): MNHEY, SMNVEV (reference sequence). The CDR3 extends over 18 amino acids. Trimming stripped 0 bases from V and 5 bases from J, with 20 bases between. On this clone itself: Antigen: not known.

Specimen: PBMCs, collected approximately 30 days after intestinal transplant. This TCR was recovered from a human patient who received an intestinal transplant, so some T cells may come from the graft donor. The V and J genes are TRBV27 and TRBJ1-5; D possibly corresponds to TRBD1 (5 bases). The chain's CDR3 is CASSLSGSWGRMDQPQHF. The CDR3 DNA is TGTGCCAGCAGTTTATCAGGGAGTTGGGGCAGGATGGATCAGCCCCAGCATTTT.